This TCR beta chain was identified during a study of cytomegalovirus exposure and HLA in healthy donors. Study background: In an earlier analysis, almost 120 million unique TCR beta sequences were found from approximately 190 million T cells. Clustering assigned around 77% of the roughly 420 genotyped donors to the Caucasian-associated ancestry cluster. Study-level findings and limits: HLA allele associations emerged for some 16,000 TCR beta sequences in a later analysis, at 0.05 false discovery rate.

Amplification used 60 Vbeta primers and 13 Jbeta primers. Profiled with immunoSEQ multiplex PCR; TCRdb holds only in-frame clones, not every one. The sample records around 120,000 clones, 55% to 75% being singletons. Comment on this clone: As yet, its antigen is unknown. One end of the junction varies from germline; a read error may be responsible.

The CDR3 is made up of 16 amino acids. The germline V gene has CDR1 SEHNR and CDR2 FQNEAQ (reference sequence). The material sequenced was PBMCs. The chain links TRBV7-9 to TRBJ2-3; D may be TRBD2 (5 bases). The sequence derives from a man aged 30 to 45 in good health and CMV-seropositive. The CDR3 spells CSSSSTRVKGTDTQYF. The CDR3 DNA follows: TGTTCCAGCAGCTCGACGAGGGTAAAAGGCACAGATACGCAGTATTTT. The full variable domain, its missing parts supplied by reference TRBV7-9 and TRBJ2-3, is DTGVSQNPRHKITKRGQNVTFRCDPISEHNRLYWYRQTLGQGPEFLTYFQNEAQLEKSRLLSDRFSAERPKGSFSTLEIQRTEQGDSAMYLCSSSSTRVKGTDTQYFGPGTRLTVL.